The next 3 T cell receptor beta chains were all read from a single sample in a study of human T cells and chemical hapten exposure. This sample's time point: pre-sensitization, week 0. The treatment was: therapeutic diphenylcyclopropenone sensitization with weekly scalp DPC. From the RACE reads, TCRdb called clonotypes with MiXCR, one entry per CDR3 protein. Of tens of thousands of distinct CDR3 sequences listed, roughly 6.7% were seen once; the top ten hold approximately 1.7%. Sample: whole blood, taken in connection with sensitization to the hapten diphenylcyclopropenone (DPC). These receptors originate from a young woman with alopecia areata. Some clones in this sample may be carry-over from other donors' samples.

This clonotype was picked up many times. The chain carries TRBV20-1 and TRBJ1-2; a possible D gene is TRBD1 (5 bases). This CDR3 contains 11 residues. Germline V lookup: CDR1 DFQATT, CDR2 SNEGSKA (reference sequence). V was clipped by 1 base and J by 8 bases, with 8 bases between them. CDR3 amino acids: CSARAGTGYTF. For the CDR3, the DNA is TGCAGTGCTAGAGCCGGGACGGGCTACACCTTC.

The V and J genes are TRBV6-1 and TRBJ2-3, with 12 bases identical to TRBD1. Germline V gene sequence: CDR1 MNHNS, CDR2 SASEGT. V was clipped by 7 bases and J by 4 bases; unmatched bases: 6. The CDR3 has 15 amino acids. The DNA for the CDR3 is TGTGCCAGCAAACCGGGACAGGGGGCATCAGATACGCAGTATTTT. Translating gives CASKPGQGASDTQYF.

This clonotype was detected many times. CDR3: CAWSVLLDSSYEQYF. CDR3 DNA: TGTGCCTGGAGTGTGTTGTTGGACAGTTCCTACGAGCAGTACTTC. The rearrangement links TRBV30 to TRBJ2-7; maybe TRBD1 (6 bases). Germline loops: CDR1 GTSNPN, CDR2 SVGIG (reference sequence). The CDR3 spans 15 residues. Trimming pared 0 bases from V and 1 base from J, leaving 13 bases between.